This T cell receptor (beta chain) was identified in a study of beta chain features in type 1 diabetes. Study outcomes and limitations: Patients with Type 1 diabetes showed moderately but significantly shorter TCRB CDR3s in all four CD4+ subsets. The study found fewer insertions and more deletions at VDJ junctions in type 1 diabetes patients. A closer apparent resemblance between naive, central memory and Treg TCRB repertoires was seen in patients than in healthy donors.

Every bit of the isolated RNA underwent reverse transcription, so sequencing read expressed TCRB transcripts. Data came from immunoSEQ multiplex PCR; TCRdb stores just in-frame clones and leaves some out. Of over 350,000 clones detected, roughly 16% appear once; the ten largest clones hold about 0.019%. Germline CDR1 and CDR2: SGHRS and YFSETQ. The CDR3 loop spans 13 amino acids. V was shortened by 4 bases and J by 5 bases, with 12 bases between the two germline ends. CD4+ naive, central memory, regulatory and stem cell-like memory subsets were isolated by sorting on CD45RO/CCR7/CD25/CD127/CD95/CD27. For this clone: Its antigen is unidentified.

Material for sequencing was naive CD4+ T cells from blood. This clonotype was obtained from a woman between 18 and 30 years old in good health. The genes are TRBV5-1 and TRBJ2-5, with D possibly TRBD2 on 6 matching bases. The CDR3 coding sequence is TGCGCCAGCAGCCCCGATGGGGGGGAGACCCAGTACTTC. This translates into CASSPDGGETQYF.